One and the same sample provided the 6 T cell receptor beta chains below, sequenced in a study of a mutant IDH1 vaccine in newly diagnosed glioma. Sample time point: week 5, during vaccination. Vaccine doses each comprised 300 ug of mutant IDH1 20-mer peptide, with topical imiquimod. The method was immunoSEQ multiplex PCR; TCRdb's version includes in-frame clones alone and lacks a portion of them. The table has roughly 60,000 clones, about 80% seen once; the top ten hold 6.5% to 9%. No cognate antigen is known for these TCRs. Material: PBMCs, obtained from a glioma patient whose treatment included an IDH1 peptide vaccine. The receptor source for this set is a woman aged 45-65 years with glioma.

This chain uses TRBV4-1 with TRBJ1-6; 7 bases are a match to TRBD1. The trim removed 4 bases at V and 9 bases at J, leaving 12 bases unmatched. Per germline, CDR1 MGHRA and CDR2 YSYEKL. CDR3 size: 16 residues. The CDR3 sequence is CASSRSPGQSISPLHF. As DNA, the CDR3 is TGCGCCAGCAGCCGATCCCCGGGACAGTCTATTTCACCCCTCCACTTT.

The CDR3 here is CASSRAGPSETQYF. The CDR3 coding sequence is TGTGCCAGCAGTAGGGCGGGCCCTTCGGAGACCCAGTACTTC. This chain links TRBV27 with TRBJ2-5; tentative D call: TRBD2 (5 bases). In germline, CDR1 is MNHEY, CDR2 SMNVEV (reference sequence). Between the trimmed V and J ends, which lost 5 bases and 5 bases, there was a span of 15 bases. The CDR3 has 14 residues.

The rearrangement links TRBV10-3 to TRBJ1-2, with TRBD1 matching over 9 bases. Trimming took 11 bases from V and 2 from J; bases not matched to a gene: 6. The CDR3 loop spans 13 amino acids. From germline, CDR1 is ENHRY and CDR2 SYGVKD. CDR3 amino acids: CAAGTGSNYGYTF. In DNA, the CDR3 is TGTGCCGCAGGGACAGGGAGCAACTATGGCTACACCTTC.

This clone was seen a few times. The chain joins TRBV4-1 to TRBJ1-1; D is undetermined. Germline CDR1 reads MGHRA; CDR2 reads YSYEKL. The CDR3 loop spans 13 amino acids. V lost 0 bases and J lost 7, with 9 bases in between. Written as DNA, the CDR3 is TGCGCCAGCAGCCAAGATCAACGGAGTGAAGCTTTCTTT. Amino acid sequence: CASSQDQRSEAFF.

The chain couples TRBV2 to TRBJ2-1; no firm D call. The CDR3 has 17 amino acids. Per the germline V gene, CDR1 is SNHLY and CDR2 is FYNNEI. Trimming removed 3 bases from V and 5 bases from J, with 20 bases in between. DNA of the CDR3: TGTGCCAGCAGTGAGCTCTGGGTCCCACCTCCTAACAATGAGCAGTTCTTC. It encodes CASSELWVPPPNNEQFF. The variable domain in full, completed from reference TRBV2 and TRBJ2-1, reads EPEVTQTPSHQVTQMGQEVILRCVPISNHLYFYWYRQILGQKVEFLVSFYNNEISEKSEIFDDQFSVERPDGSNFTLKIRSTKLEDSAMYFCASSELWVPPPNNEQFFGPGTRLTVL.

This rearrangement joins TRBV19 to TRBJ2-3; 8 nucleotides match TRBD2. This CDR3 is 17 amino acids long. The germline V gene has CDR1 LNHDA and CDR2 SQIVND (reference sequence). V shed 4 bases, J shed 5 bases, and the junction held 14 bases outside the gene matches. CDR3 bases: TGTGCCAGTAGTACCTCGGGTAGCGGGGCCTGGAGAGATACGCAGTATTTT. Protein: CASSTSGSGAWRDTQYF. The full variable domain, rest sourced from reference TRBV19 and TRBJ2-3, is DGGITQSPKYLFRKEGQNVTLSCEQNLNHDAMYWYRQDPGQGLRLIYYSQIVNDFQKGDIAEGYSVSREKKESFPLTVTSAQKNPTAFYLCASSTSGSGAWRDTQYFGPGTRLTVL.